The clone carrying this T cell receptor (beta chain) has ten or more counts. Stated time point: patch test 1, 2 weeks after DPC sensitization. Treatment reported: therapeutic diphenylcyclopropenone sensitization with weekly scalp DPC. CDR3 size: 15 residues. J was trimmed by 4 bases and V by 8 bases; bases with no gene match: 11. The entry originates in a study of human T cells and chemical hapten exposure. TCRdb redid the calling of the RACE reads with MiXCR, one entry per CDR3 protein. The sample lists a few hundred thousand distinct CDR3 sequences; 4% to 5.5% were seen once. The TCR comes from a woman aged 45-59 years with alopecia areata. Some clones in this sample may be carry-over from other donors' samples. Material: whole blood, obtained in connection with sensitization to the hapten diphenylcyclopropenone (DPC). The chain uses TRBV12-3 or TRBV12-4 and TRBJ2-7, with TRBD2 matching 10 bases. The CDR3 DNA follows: TGTGCCAGCTGGGGGTCCAGCGGGAGGGAGTACGAGCAGTACTTC. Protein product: CASWGSSGREYEQYF.